These 25 T cell receptor beta chains came from one sample sequenced in a study of human thymus T cells. This table comes from immunoSEQ multiplex PCR, and its TCRdb copy is limited to in-frame clones, with some not included. Among around 120,000 clones listed, around 95% were seen once. Thymus specimens were resections from corrective heart surgery. The sequencing input was thymus tissue. The receptors here all came from a boy younger than two with a congenital heart defect but otherwise immunologically healthy.

The V call is TRBV4-3, the J call TRBJ2-5; 8 positions agree with TRBD2. The ends lost 0 bases at V and 5 bases at J; junction bases unmatched: 14. The CDR3 has 18 amino acids. Germline V lookup: CDR1 LGHNA, CDR2 YSLEER. The CDR3 spells CASSQDYPSRVAGETQYF. For the CDR3, the DNA is TGCGCCAGCAGCCAAGATTACCCCTCCCGGGTAGCGGGGGAGACCCAGTACTTC.

The rearrangement uses TRBV4-1 and TRBJ1-2; D is undetermined. CDR1 MGHRA and CDR2 YSYEKL come from the germline V gene. Trimming removed 4 bases from V and 8 bases from J, with 17 bases in between. The CDR3 spans 14 residues. Here the CDR3 reads CASSPRVGLGGYTF. The CDR3 nucleotides are TGCGCCAGCAGCCCTAGGGTAGGGCTAGGGGGCTACACCTTC.

The chain employs TRBV2 and TRBJ2-3, with 8 bases fitting TRBD2. V trimming: 2 bases; J trimming: 1 base; junction bases outside the gene matches: 5. The CDR3 length is 16 residues. Germline values: CDR1 SNHLY, CDR2 FYNNEI. CDR3 bases: TGTGCCAGCAGTGAACGAGGTAGCGGGGGCACAGATACGCAGTATTTT. Protein sequence: CASSERGSGGTDTQYF.

This clone showed up just once. J is TRBJ2-1 and V is TRBV7-6; D not resolved. The germline V gene has CDR1 SGHVS and CDR2 FNYEAQ. The CDR3 runs to 16 residues. Between the trimmed V and J ends, which lost 1 base and 0 bases, there was a span of 10 bases. The CDR3 bases are TGTGCCAGCAGCTTAGTGGCTCCCCGCTCCTACAATGAGCAGTTCTTC. Protein sequence: CASSLVAPRSYNEQFF.

This rearrangement joins TRBV19 to TRBJ1-3; no firm D call. This CDR3 has 14 residues. V was cut by 7 bases and J by 2 bases, with 12 bases left in between. Germline CDR1 LNHDA, CDR2 SQIVND (reference sequence). CDR3 bases: TGTGCCAGTATTACGGGTGAACCTGGAAACACCATATATTTT. Amino acids: CASITGEPGNTIYF. Full variable domain (missing parts from reference TRBV19 and TRBJ1-3): DGGITQSPKYLFRKEGQNVTLSCEQNLNHDAMYWYRQDPGQGLRLIYYSQIVNDFQKGDIAEGYSVSREKKESFPLTVTSAQKNPTAFYLCASITGEPGNTIYFGEGSWLTVV.

V and J are TRBV4-3 and TRBJ2-7; 7 nucleotides agree with TRBD2. Trimming removed 1 base from V and 0 bases from J; junction bases left unmatched: 12. Germline loops: CDR1 LGHNA, CDR2 YSLEER. The CDR3 is 18 residues long. The CDR3 DNA follows: TGCGCCAGCAGCCAAGCCACCGATGGGCGGGGGAGCTCCTACGAGCAGTACTTC. Protein: CASSQATDGRGSSYEQYF.

The rearrangement uses TRBV28 and TRBJ1-5; TRBD1 matches 8 bases. The CDR3 has 14 amino acids. CDR1 and CDR2 from the germline V gene are MDHEN and SYDVKM. Trimming took 6 bases from V and 2 from J; bases not matched to a gene: 3. DNA for the CDR3: TGTGCCAGCAGCACGGACAGGGGCAATCAGCCCCAGCATTTT. It is translated as CASSTDRGNQPQHF. Filled out from reference TRBV28 and TRBJ1-5, the complete variable domain reads DVKVTQSSRYLVKRTGEKVFLECVQDMDHENMFWYRQDPGLGLRLIYFSYDVKMKEKGDIPEGYSVSREKKERFSLILESASTNQTSMYLCASSTDRGNQPQHFGDGTRLSIL.

The chain is built from TRBV13 and TRBJ1-2; TRBD1 might be the D (6 bases). The germline V and J ends were trimmed by 2 bases and 3 bases, with 10 bases remaining between them. The CDR3 has 14 residues. CDR1 is PRHDT, CDR2 FYEKMQ, per germline (reference sequence). CDR3 coding DNA: TGTGCCAGCAGCTTAAAAGGGGGAGACTATGGCTACACCTTC. Its protein is CASSLKGGDYGYTF. The whole variable domain, filled in from reference TRBV13 and TRBJ1-2, reads AAGVIQSPRHLIKEKRETATLKCYPIPRHDTVYWYQQGPGQDPQFLISFYEKMQSDKGSIPDRFSAQQFSDYHSELNMSSLELGDSALYFCASSLKGGDYGYTFGSGTRLTVV.

The chain uses TRBV13 and TRBJ1-2; weak D call: TRBD1 (6 bases). Per the germline V gene, CDR1 is PRHDT and CDR2 is FYEKMQ (reference sequence). The V end was cut by 4 bases, the J end by 9 bases, with 27 bases between. This CDR3 contains 17 residues. CDR3 loop: CASSSYEQTGGIYSYTF. CDR3 coding DNA: TGTGCCAGCAGCTCGTATGAACAGACAGGTGGGATTTATAGCTACACCTTC.

The V call is TRBV4-3, the J call TRBJ2-1; a possible D gene is TRBD1 (5 bases). The CDR3 has 12 amino acids. Looked up from germline, CDR1 is LGHNA and CDR2 is YSLEER. The V end lost 4 bases, the J end lost 6 bases, and 7 bases lay between the germline ends. DNA for the CDR3: TGCGCCAGCAGCCCCGACAGCAATGAGCAGTTCTTC. Translating it yields CASSPDSNEQFF.

This clone came up once. This sequence joins TRBV28 and TRBJ2-1; 7 bases are a match to TRBD1. Trimming took 6 bases from V and 0 from J; bases not matched to a gene: 8. The CDR3 length is 16 residues. The germline gives CDR1 MDHEN, CDR2 SYDVKM. The CDR3 nucleotides are TGTGCCAGCAGCTCAATAACAGGGGACTCCTACAATGAGCAGTTCTTC. This translates into CASSSITGDSYNEQFF.

The V gene is TRBV4-1, the J gene TRBJ2-2, with TRBD1 as a possible D gene (6 bases). Germline CDR1 reads MGHRA; CDR2 reads YSYEKL. Trimming stripped 0 bases from V and 7 bases from J, with 12 bases between. The CDR3 spans 15 residues. The CDR3 region has the DNA TGCGCCAGCAGCCAAGAGGGCAGGGACAACGGGGAGCTGTTTTTT. Its protein is CASSQEGRDNGELFF.

The rearrangement links TRBV27 to TRBJ1-6; no firm D call. This CDR3 contains 14 residues. Germline loops: CDR1 MNHEY, CDR2 SMNVEV (reference sequence). V was shortened by 6 bases and J by 4 bases, with 10 bases between the two germline ends. The CDR3 is CASRTLSYNSPLHF. The CDR3 DNA is TGTGCCAGCAGAACACTTTCGTATAATTCACCCCTCCACTTT.

The V gene is TRBV5-4, the J gene TRBJ2-3, with D tentatively TRBD2 (7 bases). Trimming left V 0 bases short and J 2 bases short, with 22 bases between. The CDR3 is 19 residues long. Germline V gene sequence: CDR1 SGHNT, CDR2 YYREEE (reference sequence). This CDR3 reads CASSLAPSLRGGITDTQYF. In DNA form, the CDR3 reads TGTGCCAGCAGCTTGGCCCCTAGCTTGAGGGGGGGGATCACAGATACGCAGTATTTT.

This chain connects TRBV5-1 to TRBJ2-2; TRBD2 matches 12 bases. The J segment lost 3 bases and the V segment lost 0 bases, leaving 3 bases of the junction unmatched. Germline V CDR1 and CDR2: SGHRS, YFSETQ. This CDR3 contains 17 residues. CDR3 coding DNA: TGCGCCAGCAGCTTGGGACTAGCGGGGGTGTACACCGGGGAGCTGTTTTTT. This gives the protein CASSLGLAGVYTGELFF.

V gene TRBV27 combines with J gene TRBJ2-5; 10 positions agree with TRBD1. Germline V gene lookup returns CDR1 MNHEY and CDR2 SMNVEV (reference sequence). The CDR3 spans 15 residues. Germline trimming cut 5 bases from V and 5 bases from J; bases unmatched to any gene: 8. Here the CDR3 reads CASSPGTGAGETQYF. The CDR3 nucleotides are TGTGCCAGCAGTCCTGGGACAGGGGCGGGGGAGACCCAGTACTTC.

This chain uses TRBV7-9 with TRBJ1-6; 7 bases map to TRBD1. The germline V gene has CDR1 SEHNR and CDR2 FQNEAQ (reference sequence). V lost 1 base, J lost 6 bases, and 3 bases stayed unmatched. CDR3 length equals 15 residues. CDR3 loop: CASSLGDSLNSPLHF. CDR3 nucleotide sequence: TGTGCCAGCAGCTTAGGGGACAGCCTTAATTCACCCCTCCACTTT.

The chain combines TRBV4-3 with TRBJ2-3; D gene uncertain. The V and J ends lost 3 bases and 3 bases respectively, with 13 bases between them. CDR3 size: 15 residues. Germline V gene lookup returns CDR1 LGHNA and CDR2 YSLEER. The CDR3 here is CASSQERLSTDTQYF. The CDR3 DNA reads as TGCGCCAGCAGCCAGGAACGACTGTCGACAGATACGCAGTATTTT.

The chain joins TRBV27 to TRBJ1-5, with 9 bases fitting TRBD1. With V trimmed by 1 base and J by 6 bases, 4 bases remained unmatched. CDR1 is MNHEY, CDR2 SMNVEV, per germline (reference sequence). The CDR3 runs to 15 residues. CDR3 region: CASSLYRGQGQPQHF. In DNA form, the CDR3 reads TGTGCCAGCAGTTTATACAGGGGGCAGGGTCAGCCCCAGCATTTT.

The gene calls are TRBV6-5 and TRBJ1-6; D unclear. The CDR3 runs to 14 residues. The germline V gene encodes CDR1 MNHEY and CDR2 SVGAGI. With 2 bases removed from V and 6 bases from J, the gap between germline ends came to 8 bases. This chain's CDR3 is CASSYLLPNSPLHF. The CDR3 nucleotides are TGTGCCAGCAGTTACCTTCTTCCTAATTCACCCCTCCACTTT.

The chain recombines TRBV4-2 with TRBJ1-5; D call uncertain. Germline CDR1 reads LGHNA; CDR2 reads YNFKEQ. Trimming cost V 0 bases and J 1 base, with 13 bases left between them. The CDR3 has 17 amino acids. CDR3 nucleotides: TGTGCCAGCAGCCAAGAAGATAGCGAGGGCAGCAATCAGCCCCAGCATTTT. It encodes CASSQEDSEGSNQPQHF.

The chain links TRBV12-5 to TRBJ2-7, with a possible D match to TRBD1 (6 bases). The V gene lost 5 bases and the J gene lost 1 base, with 12 bases spanning the gap. The CDR3 is made up of 14 amino acids. The V gene's germline CDR1 is LGHNT and CDR2 FRNRAP. In DNA, the CDR3 is TGTGCTAGTGGTAAAGGACAGTTATCCTACGAGCAGTACTTC. As protein: CASGKGQLSYEQYF.

This chain connects TRBV18 to TRBJ2-7, with 7 nucleotides matching TRBD1. The CDR3 length is 18 residues. Germline lookup yields CDR1 KGHSH and CDR2 LQKENI. The trim removed 4 bases at V and 1 base at J, leaving 16 bases unmatched. CDR3 nucleotide sequence: TGTGCCAGCTCACTCCGACGAAGTGACAGGGTAGATTCCTACGAGCAGTACTTC. Translation gives CASSLRRSDRVDSYEQYF. Drawing the rest from reference TRBV18 and TRBJ2-7, the complete variable domain is NAGVMQNPRHLVRRRGQEARLRCSPMKGHSHVYWYRQLPEEGLKFMVYLQKENIIDESGMPKERFSAEFPKEGPSILRIQQVVRGDSAAYFCASSLRRSDRVDSYEQYFGPGTRLTVT.

The gene calls are TRBV6-1 and TRBJ2-3; perhaps TRBD2 as D (5 bases). The germline V gene encodes CDR1 MNHNS and CDR2 SASEGT. The CDR3 covers 15 residues. Trimming took 8 bases from V and 2 from J, leaving 17 bases between them. The CDR3: CASGKRFGNTDTQYF. The CDR3 DNA is TGTGCCAGCGGGAAGAGATTCGGGAACACAGATACGCAGTATTTT.

V is TRBV6-5 and J is TRBJ2-7, with TRBD1 identical over 11 bases. V gave up 6 bases and J gave up 3 bases; unmatched junction bases: 7. The V gene's germline CDR1 is MNHEY and CDR2 SVGAGI. CDR3 length: 15 amino acids. The CDR3 bases are TGTGCCAGCAGCTGGGGACAGGGGGGGGACTACGAGCAGTACTTC. It is translated as CASSWGQGGDYEQYF.